Each of the 8 T cell receptor beta chains below was sequenced from the same sample in a study of blood T cell repertoires in COVID-19 (dated by TCRdb to 2018 to 2020). The library was built by means of the immunoSEQ multiplex PCR assay. Not all clones reach the TCRdb copy of this immuneACCESS table, which keeps in-frame sequences only. Checked studies attribute under half of the gap to unresolved V genes and leave the rest unexplained. The sample has about 190,000 clones on record, around four fifths of them singletons. The ten biggest clones cover 14% of the sample. Sample: peripheral blood. These receptors were taken from a young man with active or convalescent COVID-19.

The J gene is TRBJ1-3, the V gene TRBV5-1; D remains ambiguous. The V end lost 5 bases, the J end lost 0 bases, and 6 bases lay between the germline ends. This CDR3 spans 13 amino acids. Germline values: CDR1 SGHRS, CDR2 YFSETQ. CDR3 protein: CASRADSGNTIYF. The CDR3 DNA reads TGCGCCAGCAGGGCTGACTCTGGAAACACCATATATTTT.

This chain connects TRBV5-4 to TRBJ2-5; TRBD2 matches at 9 bases. V shed 7 bases, J shed 0 bases, and the junction held 4 bases outside the gene matches. This CDR3 contains 14 residues. The germline V gene encodes CDR1 SGHNT and CDR2 YYREEE (reference sequence). CDR3 nucleotide sequence: TGTGCCAGCGCGGCGGGGGGGCACCAAGAGACCCAGTACTTC. Translating gives CASAAGGHQETQYF.

The chain combines TRBV28 with TRBJ1-5; the match to TRBD1 covers 7 bases. CDR1 is MDHEN and CDR2 is SYDVKM in the germline V gene. Unmatched junction bases numbered 9, after V lost 6 bases and J lost 7 bases. The CDR3 runs to 14 residues. CDR3 amino acids: CASSRQGTGQPQHF. The CDR3 coding sequence is TGTGCCAGCAGCCGACAGGGTACAGGGCAGCCCCAGCATTTT.

The chain uses TRBV4-1 and TRBJ1-1; weak D call: TRBD1 (6 bases). CDR3 length equals 16 residues. V was trimmed by 3 bases and J by 3 bases, leaving 17 bases between them. Per germline, CDR1 MGHRA and CDR2 YSYEKL. The CDR3 loop is CASSQTLQGSDTEAFF. CDR3 DNA: TGCGCCAGCAGCCAGACCTTACAGGGTTCGGACACTGAAGCTTTCTTT.

The CDR3 loop reads CASSNRGWTGELFF. The DNA of the CDR3 is TGTGCCAGCAGCAACAGGGGATGGACCGGGGAGCTGTTTTTT. The chain recombines TRBV5-6 with TRBJ2-2; 7 nucleotides agree with TRBD1. V dropped 4 bases and J dropped 5; count of bases not matched to a gene: 5. This CDR3 spans 14 amino acids. The germline gives CDR1 SGHDT, CDR2 YYEEEE. The full variable domain, its missing parts supplied by reference TRBV5-6 and TRBJ2-2, is DAGVTQSPTHLIKTRGQQVTLRCSPKSGHDTVSWYQQALGQGPQFIFQYYEEEERQRGNFPDRFSGHQFPNYSSELNVNALLLGDSALYLCASSNRGWTGELFFGEGSRLTVL.

This chain connects TRBV6-5 to TRBJ1-6, with 9 bases identical to TRBD1. After removal of 6 bases from V and 8 bases from J, the junction contained 5 bases not matched to a gene. Germline CDR1 is MNHEY and CDR2 is SVGAGI. The CDR3 length is 14 residues. In nucleotides, the CDR3 is TGTGCCAGCAGCTCGGGACAGGGTCATTCACCCCTCCACTTT. Translation: CASSSGQGHSPLHF.

V is TRBV4-1 and J is TRBJ2-3, with 9 bases lining up with TRBD2. This CDR3 is 17 amino acids long. CDR1 is MGHRA, CDR2 YSYEKL, per germline. V shed 0 bases and J 4 bases; nucleotides not matched to a gene: 8. CDR3 loop: CASSQDPSGGYSDTQYF. The CDR3, as DNA: TGCGCCAGCAGCCAAGATCCGAGCGGGGGGTATTCAGATACGCAGTATTTT.

J is TRBJ1-1 and V is TRBV6-6, with 8 bases matching TRBD1. Trimming removed 5 bases from V and 3 bases from J; junction bases left unmatched: 5. The V gene's germline CDR1 is MNHNY and CDR2 SVGAGI (reference sequence). The CDR3 is 14 residues long. This CDR3 reads CASSADRGYTEAFF. In nucleotides, the CDR3 is TGTGCCAGCAGTGCCGACAGGGGATACACTGAAGCTTTCTTT.